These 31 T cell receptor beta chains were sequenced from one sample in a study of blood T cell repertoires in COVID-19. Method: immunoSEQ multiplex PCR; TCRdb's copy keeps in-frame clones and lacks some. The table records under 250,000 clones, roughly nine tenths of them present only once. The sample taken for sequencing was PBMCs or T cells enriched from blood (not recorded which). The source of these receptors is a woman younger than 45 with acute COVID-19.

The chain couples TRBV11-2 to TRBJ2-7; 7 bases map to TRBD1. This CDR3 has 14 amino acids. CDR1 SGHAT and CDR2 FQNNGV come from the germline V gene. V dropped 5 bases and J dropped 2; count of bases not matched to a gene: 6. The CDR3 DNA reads TGTGCCAGCAGCATTGGGACAGCCGCCTACGAGCAGTACTTC. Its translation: CASSIGTAAYEQYF.

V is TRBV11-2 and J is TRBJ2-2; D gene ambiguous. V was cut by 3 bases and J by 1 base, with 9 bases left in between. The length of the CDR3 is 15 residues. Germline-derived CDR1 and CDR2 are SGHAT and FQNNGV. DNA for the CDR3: TGTGCCAGCAGCTTTTCGGCAGGGAACACCGGGGAGCTGTTTTTT. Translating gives CASSFSAGNTGELFF.

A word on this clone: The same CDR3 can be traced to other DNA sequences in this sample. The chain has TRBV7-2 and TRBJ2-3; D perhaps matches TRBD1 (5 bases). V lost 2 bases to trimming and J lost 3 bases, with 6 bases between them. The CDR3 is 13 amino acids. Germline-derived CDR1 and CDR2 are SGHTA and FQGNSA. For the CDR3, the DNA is TGTGCCAGCAGCTTACAGGGTACAGATACGCAGTATTTT. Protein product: CASSLQGTDTQYF.

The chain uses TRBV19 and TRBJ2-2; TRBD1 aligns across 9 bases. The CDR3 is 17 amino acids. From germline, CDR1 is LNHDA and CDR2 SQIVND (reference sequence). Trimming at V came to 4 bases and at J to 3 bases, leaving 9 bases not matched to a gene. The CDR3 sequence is CASSRQQGASYTGELFF. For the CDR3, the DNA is TGTGCCAGTAGTAGACAACAGGGGGCGTCATACACCGGGGAGCTGTTTTTT.

CDR3 protein: CASLQGRNSPLHF. In DNA, the CDR3 is TGTGCCAGCCTACAGGGGAGGAATTCACCCCTCCACTTT. The chain joins TRBV18 to TRBJ1-6; TRBD1 matches 7 bases. Germline CDR1 reads KGHSH; CDR2 reads LQKENI. The CDR3 totals 13 residues. The J segment lost 7 bases and the V segment lost 8 bases, leaving 5 bases of the junction unmatched.

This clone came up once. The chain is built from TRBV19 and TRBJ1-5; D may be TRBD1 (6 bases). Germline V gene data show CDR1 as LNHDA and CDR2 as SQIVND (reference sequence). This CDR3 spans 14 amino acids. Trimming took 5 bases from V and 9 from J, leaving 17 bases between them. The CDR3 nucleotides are TGTGCCAGTAGTGTGGACAGCCGAATAGGGCCCCAGCATTTT. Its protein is CASSVDSRIGPQHF. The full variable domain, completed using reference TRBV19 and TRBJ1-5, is DGGITQSPKYLFRKEGQNVTLSCEQNLNHDAMYWYRQDPGQGLRLIYYSQIVNDFQKGDIAEGYSVSREKKESFPLTVTSAQKNPTAFYLCASSVDSRIGPQHFGDGTRLSIL.

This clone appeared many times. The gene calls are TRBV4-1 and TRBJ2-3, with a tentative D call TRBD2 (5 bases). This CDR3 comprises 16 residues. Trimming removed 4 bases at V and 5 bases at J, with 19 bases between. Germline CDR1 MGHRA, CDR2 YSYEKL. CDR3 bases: TGCGCCAGCAGCCCAATGCTAGCTATTTATTTAGATACGCAGTATTTT. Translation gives CASSPMLAIYLDTQYF.

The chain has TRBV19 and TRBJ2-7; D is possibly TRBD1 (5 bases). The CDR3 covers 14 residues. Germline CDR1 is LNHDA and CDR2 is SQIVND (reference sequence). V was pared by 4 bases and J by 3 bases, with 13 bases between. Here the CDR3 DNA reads TGTGCCAGTAGTACCCACCCAGGGTACTACGAGCAGTACTTC. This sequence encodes CASSTHPGYYEQYF. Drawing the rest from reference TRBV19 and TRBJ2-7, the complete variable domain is DGGITQSPKYLFRKEGQNVTLSCEQNLNHDAMYWYRQDPGQGLRLIYYSQIVNDFQKGDIAEGYSVSREKKESFPLTVTSAQKNPTAFYLCASSTHPGYYEQYFGPGTRLTVT.

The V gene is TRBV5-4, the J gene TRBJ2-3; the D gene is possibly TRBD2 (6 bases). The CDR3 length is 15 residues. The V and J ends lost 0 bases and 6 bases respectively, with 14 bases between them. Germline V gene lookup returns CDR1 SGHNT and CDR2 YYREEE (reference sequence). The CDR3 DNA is TGTGCCAGCAGCTTGGCGGCAGGGAGGCTGGATACGCAGTATTTT. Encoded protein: CASSLAAGRLDTQYF. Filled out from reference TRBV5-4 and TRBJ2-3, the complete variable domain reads ETGVTQSPTHLIKTRGQQVTLRCSSQSGHNTVSWYQQALGQGPQFIFQYYREEENGRGNFPPRFSGLQFPNYSSELNVNALELDDSALYLCASSLAAGRLDTQYFGPGTRLTVL.

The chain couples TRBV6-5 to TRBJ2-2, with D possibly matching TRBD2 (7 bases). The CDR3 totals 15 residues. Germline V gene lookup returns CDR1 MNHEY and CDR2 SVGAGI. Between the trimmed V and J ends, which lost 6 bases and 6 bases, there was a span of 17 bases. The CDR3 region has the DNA TGTGCCAGCAGACGCCCAGGGGCGGGGGCCGGGGAGCTGTTTTTT. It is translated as CASRRPGAGAGELFF.

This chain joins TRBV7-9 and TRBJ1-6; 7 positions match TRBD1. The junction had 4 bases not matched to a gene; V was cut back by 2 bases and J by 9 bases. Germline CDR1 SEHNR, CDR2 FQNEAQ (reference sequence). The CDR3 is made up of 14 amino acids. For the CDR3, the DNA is TGTGCCAGCAGCTTACAGGGGGTGGGTTCACCCCTCCACTTT. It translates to CASSLQGVGSPLHF.

The CDR3 DNA reads as TGTGCCAGCAGCTTCACAGGGGGCAACGGTGGCTACACCTTC. Translated: CASSFTGGNGGYTF. The V call is TRBV11-2, the J call TRBJ1-2, with 9 positions matching TRBD1. This CDR3 region has 14 residues. V trimming: 3 bases; J trimming: 7 bases; junction bases outside the gene matches: 6. Germline lookup yields CDR1 SGHAT and CDR2 FQNNGV.

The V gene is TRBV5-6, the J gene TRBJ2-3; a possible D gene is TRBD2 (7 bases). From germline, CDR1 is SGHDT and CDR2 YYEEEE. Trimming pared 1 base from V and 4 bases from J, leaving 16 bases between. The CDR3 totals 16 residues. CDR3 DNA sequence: TGTGCCAGCAGCTTGAACGGGGGCGGGGGAGCAGATACGCAGTATTTT. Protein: CASSLNGGGGADTQYF.

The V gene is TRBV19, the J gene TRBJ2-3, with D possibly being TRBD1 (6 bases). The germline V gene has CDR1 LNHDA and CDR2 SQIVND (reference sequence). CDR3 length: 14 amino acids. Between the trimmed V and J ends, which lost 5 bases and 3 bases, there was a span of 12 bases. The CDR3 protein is CASSDGQFTDTQYF. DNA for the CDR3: TGTGCCAGTAGTGACGGACAGTTTACAGATACGCAGTATTTT.

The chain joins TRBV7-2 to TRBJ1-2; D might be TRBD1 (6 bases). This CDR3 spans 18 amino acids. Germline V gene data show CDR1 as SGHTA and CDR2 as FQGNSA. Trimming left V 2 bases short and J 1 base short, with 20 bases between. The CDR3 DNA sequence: TGTGCCAGCAGCTTATTAGCTCCTCGACAGGTTTATAACTATGGCTACACCTTC. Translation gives CASSLLAPRQVYNYGYTF. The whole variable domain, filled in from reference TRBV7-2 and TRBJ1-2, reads GAGVSQSPSNKVTEKGKDVELRCDPISGHTALYWYRQSLGQGLEFLIYFQGNSAPDKSGLPSDRFSAERTGGSVSTLTIQRTQQEDSAVYLCASSLLAPRQVYNYGYTFGSGTRLTVV.

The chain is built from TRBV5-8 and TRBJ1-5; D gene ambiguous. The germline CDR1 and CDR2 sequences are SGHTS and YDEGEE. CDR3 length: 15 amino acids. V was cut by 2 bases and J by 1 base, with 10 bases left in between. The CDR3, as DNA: TGTGCCAGCAGCTTCTCGCAGTTAAGCAATCAGCCCCAGCATTTT. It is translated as CASSFSQLSNQPQHF.

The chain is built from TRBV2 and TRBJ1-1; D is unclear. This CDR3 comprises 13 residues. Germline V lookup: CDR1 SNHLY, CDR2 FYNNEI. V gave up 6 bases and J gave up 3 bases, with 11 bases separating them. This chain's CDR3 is CASRRDEDTEAFF. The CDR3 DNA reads TGTGCCAGCAGGCGCGACGAGGACACTGAAGCTTTCTTT.

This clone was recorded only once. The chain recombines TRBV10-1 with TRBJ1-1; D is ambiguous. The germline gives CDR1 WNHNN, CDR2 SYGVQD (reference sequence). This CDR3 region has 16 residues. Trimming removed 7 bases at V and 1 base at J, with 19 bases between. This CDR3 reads CASKLRLQAQNTEAFF. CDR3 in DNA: TGCGCCAGCAAACTCCGGCTGCAGGCGCAGAACACTGAAGCTTTCTTT.

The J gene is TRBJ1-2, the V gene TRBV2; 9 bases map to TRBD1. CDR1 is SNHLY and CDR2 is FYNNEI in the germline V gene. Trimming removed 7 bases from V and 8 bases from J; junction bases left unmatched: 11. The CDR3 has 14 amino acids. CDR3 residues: CASIKEDRGGGYTF. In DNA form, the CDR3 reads TGTGCCAGCATCAAAGAGGACAGGGGCGGCGGCTACACCTTC.

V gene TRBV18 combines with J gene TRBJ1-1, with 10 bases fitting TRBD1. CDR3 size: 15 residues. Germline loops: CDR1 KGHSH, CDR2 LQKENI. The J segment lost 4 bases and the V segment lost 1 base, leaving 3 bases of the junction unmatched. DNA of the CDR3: TGTGCCAGCTCACCACAGCGGACAGGGGGCACTGAAGCTTTCTTT. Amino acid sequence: CASSPQRTGGTEAFF.

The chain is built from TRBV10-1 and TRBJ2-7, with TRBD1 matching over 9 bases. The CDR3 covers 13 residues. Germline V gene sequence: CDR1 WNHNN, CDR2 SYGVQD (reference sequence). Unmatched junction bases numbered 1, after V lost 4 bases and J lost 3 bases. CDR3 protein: CASSGDRDYEQYF. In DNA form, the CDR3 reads TGCGCCAGCAGTGGGGACAGGGACTACGAGCAGTACTTC.

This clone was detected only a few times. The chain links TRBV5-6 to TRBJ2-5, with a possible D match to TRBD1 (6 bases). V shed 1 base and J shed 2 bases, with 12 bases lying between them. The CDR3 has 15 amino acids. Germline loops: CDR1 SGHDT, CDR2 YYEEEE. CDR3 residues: CASSLFGTQQETQYF. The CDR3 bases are TGTGCCAGCAGCTTGTTTGGGACACAACAAGAGACCCAGTACTTC.

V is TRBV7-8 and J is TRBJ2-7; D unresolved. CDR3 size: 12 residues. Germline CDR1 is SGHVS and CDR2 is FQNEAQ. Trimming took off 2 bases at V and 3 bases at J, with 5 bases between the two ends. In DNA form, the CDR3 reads TGTGCCAGCAGCTTAAGAGGCTACGAGCAGTACTTC. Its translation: CASSLRGYEQYF.

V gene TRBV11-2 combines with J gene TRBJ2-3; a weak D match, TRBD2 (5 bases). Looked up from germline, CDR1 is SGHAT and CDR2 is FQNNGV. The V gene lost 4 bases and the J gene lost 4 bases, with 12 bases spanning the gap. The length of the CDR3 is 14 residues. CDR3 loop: CASSSTVGADTQYF. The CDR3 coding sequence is TGTGCCAGCAGCTCCACCGTCGGGGCAGATACGCAGTATTTT.

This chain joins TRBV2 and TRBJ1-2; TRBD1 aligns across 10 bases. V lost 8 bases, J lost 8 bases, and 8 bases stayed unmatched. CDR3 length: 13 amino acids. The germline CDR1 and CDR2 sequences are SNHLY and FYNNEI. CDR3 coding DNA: TGTGCCAGCGTTAGGACAGGGGGAAAAGGCTACACCTTC. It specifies CASVRTGGKGYTF.

CDR3 nucleotide sequence: TGTGCCAGCAGTTTTTCGTCCGGGACAGGGGGCTACATGGGTGAAGCTTTCTTT. Its protein product is CASSFSSGTGGYMGEAFF. The genes are TRBV27 and TRBJ1-1; 12 bases align to TRBD1. CDR1 and CDR2 (germline): MNHEY, SMNVEV (reference sequence). CDR3 size: 18 residues. With V trimmed by 3 bases and J by 7 bases, 15 bases remained unmatched.

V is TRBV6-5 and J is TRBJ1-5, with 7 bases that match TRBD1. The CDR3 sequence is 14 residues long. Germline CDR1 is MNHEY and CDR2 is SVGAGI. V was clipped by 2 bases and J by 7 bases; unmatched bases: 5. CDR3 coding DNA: TGTGCCAGCAGTTACCGGACAGGCTCACAGCCCCAGCATTTT. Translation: CASSYRTGSQPQHF.

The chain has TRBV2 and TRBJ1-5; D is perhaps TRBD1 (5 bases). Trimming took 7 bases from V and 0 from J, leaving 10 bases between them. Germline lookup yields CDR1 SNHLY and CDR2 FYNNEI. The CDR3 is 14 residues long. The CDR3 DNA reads TGTGCCAGCACCACCGACAGTAGCAATCAGCCCCAGCATTTT. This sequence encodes CASTTDSSNQPQHF.

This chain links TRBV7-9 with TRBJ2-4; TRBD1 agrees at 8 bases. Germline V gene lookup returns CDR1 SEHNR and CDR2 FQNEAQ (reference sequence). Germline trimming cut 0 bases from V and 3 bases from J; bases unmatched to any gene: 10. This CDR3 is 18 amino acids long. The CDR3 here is CASSLAFAGGGVKNIQYF. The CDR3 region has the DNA TGTGCCAGCAGCTTAGCGTTTGCAGGGGGCGGGGTCAAAAACATTCAGTACTTC.

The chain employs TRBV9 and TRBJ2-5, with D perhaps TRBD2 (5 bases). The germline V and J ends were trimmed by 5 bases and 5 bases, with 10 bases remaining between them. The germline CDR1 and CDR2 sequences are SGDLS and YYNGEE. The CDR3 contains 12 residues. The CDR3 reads CASSTGSETQYF. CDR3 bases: TGTGCCAGCAGTACGGGGTCGGAGACCCAGTACTTC.

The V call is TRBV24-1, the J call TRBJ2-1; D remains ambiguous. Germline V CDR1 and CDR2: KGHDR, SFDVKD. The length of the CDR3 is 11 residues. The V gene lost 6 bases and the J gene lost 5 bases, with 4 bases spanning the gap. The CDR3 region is CATSQNNEQFF. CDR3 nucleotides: TGTGCCACCAGTCAAAACAATGAGCAGTTCTTC.